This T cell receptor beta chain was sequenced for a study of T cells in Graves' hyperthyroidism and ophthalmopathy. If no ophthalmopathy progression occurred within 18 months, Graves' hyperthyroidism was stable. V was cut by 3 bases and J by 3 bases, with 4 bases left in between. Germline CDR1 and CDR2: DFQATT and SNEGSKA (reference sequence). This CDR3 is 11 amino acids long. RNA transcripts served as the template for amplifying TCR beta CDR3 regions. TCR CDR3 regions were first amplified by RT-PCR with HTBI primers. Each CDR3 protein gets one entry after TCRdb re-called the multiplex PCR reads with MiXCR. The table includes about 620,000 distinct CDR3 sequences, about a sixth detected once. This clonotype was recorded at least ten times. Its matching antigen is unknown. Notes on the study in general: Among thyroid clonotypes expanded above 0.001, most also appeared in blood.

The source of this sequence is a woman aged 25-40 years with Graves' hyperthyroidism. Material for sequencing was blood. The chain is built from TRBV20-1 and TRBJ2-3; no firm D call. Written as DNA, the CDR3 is TGCAGTGCTAGCAGAACAGATACGCAGTATTTT. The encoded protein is CSASRTDTQYF.